This T cell receptor beta chain derives from a study of cytomegalovirus exposure and HLA in healthy donors. Amplification used 60 Vbeta primers and 13 Jbeta primers. Sequencing used immunoSEQ multiplex PCR; TCRdb keeps in-frame clones, though not all of them. The repertoire table contains around 200,000 clones. About this clone: What it binds is unknown.

The germline CDR1 and CDR2 sequences are SGHRS and YFSETQ. The V and J ends lost 4 bases and 0 bases respectively, with 12 bases between them. The CDR3 has 15 amino acids. The study, taken as a whole, reports: The study listed roughly 160 cytomegalovirus-associated TCR beta chains. Reportedly, HLA-A and HLA-B alleles of most subjects were accurately predicted from TCR beta. TCR beta chains associated with HLA were, in a later analysis, more clonally expanded than equally common others. At a 0.05 false discovery rate, a later analysis found 16,951 TCR beta sequences to be associated with HLA alleles.

This receptor was identified in a girl aged 2-10 years in good health and CMV-seropositive. The rearrangement joins TRBV5-1 to TRBJ2-3, with D tentatively TRBD1 (6 bases). The sequenced material came from PBMCs. CDR3 loop: CASSPTGYSTDTQYF. As DNA, the CDR3 is TGCGCCAGCAGCCCTACAGGGTATAGCACAGATACGCAGTATTTT.